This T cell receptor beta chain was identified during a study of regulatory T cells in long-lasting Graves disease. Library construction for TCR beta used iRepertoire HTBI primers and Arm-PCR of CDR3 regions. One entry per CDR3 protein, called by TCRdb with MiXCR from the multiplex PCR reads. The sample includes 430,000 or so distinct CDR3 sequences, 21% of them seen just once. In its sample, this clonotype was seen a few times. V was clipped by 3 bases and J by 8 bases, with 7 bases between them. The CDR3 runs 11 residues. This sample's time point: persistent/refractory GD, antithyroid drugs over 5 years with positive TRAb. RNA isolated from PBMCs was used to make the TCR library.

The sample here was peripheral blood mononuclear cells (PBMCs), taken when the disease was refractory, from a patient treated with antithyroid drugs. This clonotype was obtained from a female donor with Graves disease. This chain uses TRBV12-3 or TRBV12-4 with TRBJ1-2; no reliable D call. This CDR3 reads CASSLGRGYTF. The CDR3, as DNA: TGTGCCAGCAGTTTGGGAAGGGGCTACACCTTC.